The source of this T cell receptor (beta chain) is a study of shared clonotypes between healthy human individuals. Whole-study findings and limits: Researchers sampled only blood; tissue repertoires likely differ. In general, naive subsets displayed greater estimated richness than memory subsets did.

Profiled with immunoSEQ multiplex PCR; TCRdb holds only in-frame clones, not every one. This repertoire shows roughly 2,000,000 clones, 93% found once; its top ten account for about 1.7%. This clone is a singleton in its sample. Its antigen is undetermined. As defined, naive CD8 cells were CD45RO-negative and positively selected for CCR7, with terminally differentiated effector memory CD45RA+ cells excluded. The source of this sequence is a man between 18 and 29 years old in good health. Some clones in this sample may be carry-over from other donors' samples. The sequenced sample consisted of naive CD8+ T cells from PBMCs.

The CDR3 here is CASSETGGGGNTIYF. The CDR3 DNA sequence: TGTGCCAGCAGTGAAACAGGGGGAGGTGGAAACACCATATATTTT. The chain couples TRBV2 to TRBJ1-3, with 8 bases matching TRBD1. The CDR3 spans 15 residues. Per germline, CDR1 SNHLY and CDR2 FYNNEI. The junction had 3 bases not matched to a gene; V was cut back by 2 bases and J by 3 bases.